The present TCR beta chain was sequenced within a study of blood T cell repertoires in COVID-19. Study information: Samples representing acute and convalescent COVID-19 were sourced from the United States, Italy and Spain. PBMCs, B-cell-depleted T cells, or T cells were the source of the cDNA or gDNA that made up the material.

The CDR3 runs to 14 residues. Original processing notes: It was from reference gene primer amplification that nucleated cell counts were estimated. Profiled with immunoSEQ multiplex PCR; TCRdb holds only in-frame clones, not every one. That table gives V, J and clone size, and the DNA gave D and trimming. This sample carries around 230,000 clones, 86% of them seen once, and the ten largest clones take 2.2%. This clonotype was obtained from a man aged 30-40 years who had recovered from COVID-19. The material sequenced was peripheral blood. This chain links TRBV21-1 with TRBJ2-7; the table's D call of TRBD1 was not tested on the DNA. TRBV21-1 is flagged as a pseudogene. Written as DNA, the CDR3 is TGTGCCAGCAGCAAATCGACAGGGGACTACGAGCAGTACTTC. Translated: CASSKSTGDYEQYF.